Below, 31 T cell receptor beta chains from the same sample are listed, as sequenced in a study of T cells of healthy individuals. TCRdb reprocessed the 5' RACE reads with MiXCR, giving one entry per CDR3 protein. The data hold over 95,000 distinct CDR3 sequences, with about 16% observed a single time. Receptors were obtained from a human donor in good health.

This clonotype was found a few times. CDR3 loop: CASSTRDATYEQYF. CDR3 nucleotides: TGTGCCAGCAGCACTCGGGACGCTACCTACGAGCAGTACTTC. V and J are TRBV3-1 and TRBJ2-7; D tentatively fits TRBD1 or TRBD2 (5 bases each). V was clipped by 5 bases and J by 2 bases, with 13 bases between them. Germline CDR1 and CDR2: LGHDT and YNNKEL (reference sequence). The CDR3 contains 14 residues.

The J gene is TRBJ2-1, the V gene TRBV10-3, with 7 bases fitting TRBD2. This CDR3 contains 13 residues. Per germline, CDR1 ENHRY and CDR2 SYGVKD. V lost 6 bases and J lost 9; bases outside the gene matches: 8. The CDR3 DNA follows: TGTGCCATCAGCGTGGCAGGGAGGGCTGAGCAGTTCTTC. This gives the protein CAISVAGRAEQFF.

This clonotype showed up just a few times. The genes are TRBV3-1 and TRBJ2-5, with D uncertain. V gave up 6 bases and J gave up 0 bases, with 8 bases separating them. CDR3 length: 13 amino acids. CDR1 is LGHDT, CDR2 YNNKEL, per germline (reference sequence). CDR3 nucleotides: TGTGCCAGCAGTTCCACATACCAAGAGACCCAGTACTTC. This sequence encodes CASSSTYQETQYF.

The V gene is TRBV19, the J gene TRBJ2-5, with D possibly being TRBD2 (5 bases). The CDR3 contains 13 residues. Germline CDR1 is LNHDA and CDR2 is SQIVND (reference sequence). The V end was cut by 3 bases, the J end by 2 bases, with 7 bases between. Here the CDR3 reads CASSISGQETQYF. DNA for the CDR3: TGTGCCAGTAGTATCTCGGGACAAGAGACCCAGTACTTC.

This chain joins TRBV10-3 and TRBJ2-7; D uncertain. Germline-derived CDR1 and CDR2 are ENHRY and SYGVKD. Trimming left V 6 bases short and J 2 bases short, with 14 bases between. The CDR3 is 14 residues long. CDR3 bases: TGTGCCATCAGCCCCCGTACTGAAACCTACGAGCAGTACTTC. It translates to CAISPRTETYEQYF.

The gene calls are TRBV2 and TRBJ1-4; 10 bases are a match to TRBD1. The germline gives CDR1 SNHLY, CDR2 FYNNEI. With 7 bases clipped from V and 8 bases from J, the junction kept 4 bases outside the gene matches. CDR3 length: 13 residues. CDR3 amino acids: CASTGTGVEKLFF. Written as DNA, the CDR3 is TGTGCCAGCACAGGGACAGGGGTCGAAAAACTGTTTTTT. Using reference TRBV2 and TRBJ1-4 for the parts outside the CDR3, the full variable domain is EPEVTQTPSHQVTQMGQEVILRCVPISNHLYFYWYRQILGQKVEFLVSFYNNEISEKSEIFDDQFSVERPDGSNFTLKIRSTKLEDSAMYFCASTGTGVEKLFFGSGTQLSVL.

In its sample, this clonotype was seen once. The J gene is TRBJ2-1, the V gene TRBV24-1; 9 bases line up with TRBD2. V lost 5 bases, J lost 7 bases, and 14 bases stayed unmatched. The CDR3 covers 17 residues. CDR1 and CDR2 (germline): KGHDR, SFDVKD. The DNA for the CDR3 is TGTGCCACCAGTGCCCAAGGGCGGGAGGGCCTTAGGAATGAGCAGTTCTTC. Its translation is CATSAQGREGLRNEQFF.

The chain uses TRBV7-2 and TRBJ2-1; tentatively, D is TRBD1 or TRBD2 (6 bases each). Germline loops: CDR1 SGHTA, CDR2 FQGNSA. The CDR3 covers 15 residues. Trimming took off 3 bases at V and 8 bases at J, with 17 bases between the two ends. Here the CDR3 DNA reads TGTGCCAGCAGCTTTGAGGGGGGTCCCGTCGATGAGCAGTTCTTC. Protein: CASSFEGGPVDEQFF.

This clonotype was counted between two and nine times. The chain couples TRBV5-1 to TRBJ2-5; D gene unclear. Germline CDR1 and CDR2: SGHRS and YFSETQ. The CDR3 runs to 15 residues. Trimming removed 0 bases at V and 4 bases at J, with 13 bases between. The CDR3 nucleotides are TGCGCCAGCAGCTTGGTTCTTGGGGATAGAGAGACCCAGTACTTC. Amino acid sequence: CASSLVLGDRETQYF.

This clonotype was detected a few times. The V gene is TRBV10-3, the J gene TRBJ2-3, with 8 bases that match TRBD2. The trim removed 11 bases at V and 1 base at J, leaving 5 bases unmatched. Germline CDR1 is ENHRY and CDR2 is SYGVKD. The CDR3 runs 13 residues. The CDR3 is CAVKAGGTDTQYF. Here the CDR3 DNA reads TGTGCCGTTAAAGCGGGAGGCACAGATACGCAGTATTTT.

This clonotype appeared many times. This chain links TRBV4-3 with TRBJ2-3; 7 bases align to TRBD2. Germline V gene data show CDR1 as LGHNA and CDR2 as YSLEER. CDR3 length: 17 amino acids. V shed 0 bases and J 2 bases; nucleotides not matched to a gene: 8. The CDR3 DNA reads TGCGCCAGCAGCCAAGATATTGGGAGGGGATTCACAGATACGCAGTATTTT. This sequence encodes CASSQDIGRGFTDTQYF.

This clonotype has more than one count but fewer than ten. The rearrangement links TRBV20-1 to TRBJ2-7; 10 nucleotides line up with TRBD2. This CDR3 spans 14 amino acids. With 7 bases clipped from V and 3 bases from J, the junction kept 9 bases outside the gene matches. Per germline, CDR1 DFQATT and CDR2 SNEGSKA (reference sequence). The CDR3 DNA reads as TGCAGTGTCAGGAGCTGGACTAGCGGCTACGAGCAGTACTTC. Encoded protein: CSVRSWTSGYEQYF.

This clonotype has at least ten counts. The chain joins TRBV15 to TRBJ1-2; D is possibly TRBD1 (6 bases). CDR1 is LNHNV and CDR2 is YYDKDF in the germline V gene (reference sequence). V was pared by 4 bases and J by 7 bases, with 22 bases between. The CDR3 totals 16 residues. CDR3 protein: CATSTSRQVAFAGYTF. CDR3 DNA sequence: TGTGCCACCAGCACCTCCCGACAGGTAGCCTTTGCTGGCTACACCTTC. Full variable domain (remainder filled in from reference TRBV15 and TRBJ1-2): DAMVIQNPRYQVTQFGKPVTLSCSQTLNHNVMYWYQQKSSQAPKLLFHYYDKDFNNEADTPDNFQSRRPNTSFCFLDIRSPGLGDTAMYLCATSTSRQVAFAGYTFGSGTRLTVV.

This clonotype was observed many times. The chain couples TRBV28 to TRBJ1-5, with D tentatively TRBD1 (5 bases). Germline CDR1 and CDR2: MDHEN and SYDVKM. V was clipped by 6 bases and J by 7 bases, with 22 bases between them. CDR3 length equals 16 residues. The CDR3 protein is CASRPLGQGTGQPQHF. DNA for the CDR3: TGTGCCAGCAGACCCCTCGGGCAGGGAACTGGACAGCCCCAGCATTTT. The full variable domain, rest sourced from reference TRBV28 and TRBJ1-5, is DVKVTQSSRYLVKRTGEKVFLECVQDMDHENMFWYRQDPGLGLRLIYFSYDVKMKEKGDIPEGYSVSREKKERFSLILESASTNQTSMYLCASRPLGQGTGQPQHFGDGTRLSIL.

This sequence joins TRBV20-1 and TRBJ2-4; 16 positions match TRBD2. The CDR3 consists of 19 residues. V was pared by 7 bases and J by 0 bases, with 12 bases of the junction left unmatched. Germline CDR1 reads DFQATT; CDR2 reads SNEGSKA (reference sequence). The CDR3 DNA is TGCAGTGGGGCGGGACTAGCGGGGGGGCAGAGGCTAGCCAAAAACATTCAGTACTTC. As protein: CSGAGLAGGQRLAKNIQYF.

This clonotype was detected only a few times. This chain uses TRBV28 with TRBJ2-1, with D perhaps matching TRBD2 (5 bases). Germline assignment: CDR1 MDHEN and CDR2 SYDVKM. The CDR3 contains 17 residues. The germline V and J ends were trimmed by 3 bases and 1 base, with 16 bases remaining between them. The CDR3 reads CASSFPSRETSYNEQFF. CDR3 bases: TGTGCCAGCAGTTTCCCCTCCCGGGAAACATCCTACAATGAGCAGTTCTTC. Full variable domain (rest looked up from reference TRBV28 and TRBJ2-1): DVKVTQSSRYLVKRTGEKVFLECVQDMDHENMFWYRQDPGLGLRLIYFSYDVKMKEKGDIPEGYSVSREKKERFSLILESASTNQTSMYLCASSFPSRETSYNEQFFGPGTRLTVL.

V gene TRBV20-1 combines with J gene TRBJ1-5, with 10 bases matching TRBD1. V lost 4 bases and J lost 3; bases outside the gene matches: 9. CDR1 is DFQATT, CDR2 SNEGSKA, per germline (reference sequence). The CDR3 is 16 amino acids. The CDR3 region is CSATQLDRGNNQPQHF. The CDR3 nucleotides are TGCAGTGCTACCCAGTTGGACAGGGGGAACAATCAGCCCCAGCATTTT.

This chain joins TRBV27 and TRBJ1-1; 8 bases are shared with TRBD1. Germline V lookup: CDR1 MNHEY, CDR2 SMNVEV (reference sequence). The CDR3 is 16 amino acids. V dropped 2 bases and J dropped 2; count of bases not matched to a gene: 7. CDR3 in DNA: TGTGCCAGCAGTTTAAGGACAGGGAGAGGTAACACTGAAGCTTTCTTT. Translating it yields CASSLRTGRGNTEAFF.

This clonotype was seen more than once but under ten times. The V gene is TRBV18, the J gene TRBJ2-7; 13 bases align to TRBD2. Losses at the gene ends were 5 bases for V and 5 bases for J; bases not matched to a gene: 6. Germline CDR1 is KGHSH and CDR2 is LQKENI. The CDR3 is 15 residues long. Written as DNA, the CDR3 is TGTGCCAGCTCATCGGGACTAGCGGGGTCCCACGAGCAGTACTTC. Its protein is CASSSGLAGSHEQYF. The variable domain in full, with the rest retrieved from reference TRBV18 and TRBJ2-7, is NAGVMQNPRHLVRRRGQEARLRCSPMKGHSHVYWYRQLPEEGLKFMVYLQKENIIDESGMPKERFSAEFPKEGPSILRIQQVVRGDSAAYFCASSSGLAGSHEQYFGPGTRLTVT.

This clonotype appeared many times. The chain links TRBV5-1 to TRBJ2-7, with 7 bases fitting TRBD1. The junction had 0 bases not matched to a gene; V was cut back by 0 bases and J by 9 bases. Germline values: CDR1 SGHRS, CDR2 YFSETQ. There are 11 residues in the CDR3. CDR3 in amino acids: CASSLEGAQYF. CDR3 nucleotides: TGCGCCAGCAGCTTGGAGGGGGCGCAGTACTTC.

The chain combines TRBV7-3 with TRBJ2-5; 7 nucleotides match TRBD2. V lost 4 bases, J lost 5 bases, and 13 bases stayed unmatched. Germline loops: CDR1 SGHTA, CDR2 FQGTGA. This CDR3 region has 16 residues. CDR3 region: CASSSGPRAGFETQYF. CDR3 nucleotides: TGTGCCAGCAGCTCGGGCCCTAGAGCGGGGTTTGAGACCCAGTACTTC.

This chain links TRBV10-3 with TRBJ2-7, with D uncertain. Germline assignment: CDR1 ENHRY and CDR2 SYGVKD. Trimming stripped 7 bases from V and 5 bases from J, with 9 bases between. The CDR3 consists of 11 residues. The CDR3 sequence: CAITDDNEQYF. Here the CDR3 DNA reads TGTGCCATCACTGATGACAACGAGCAGTACTTC.

This clonotype came up many times. V gene TRBV18 combines with J gene TRBJ1-6, with TRBD1 identical over 7 bases. This CDR3 is 14 amino acids long. From germline, CDR1 is KGHSH and CDR2 LQKENI. The trim removed 4 bases at V and 6 bases at J, leaving 3 bases unmatched. CDR3 in amino acids: CASSLGQPNSPLHF. CDR3 sequence (DNA): TGTGCCAGCTCACTGGGACAGCCTAATTCACCCCTCCACTTT.

The sample holds many counts of this clonotype. V usage is TRBV7-2 and J usage is TRBJ1-2, with D maybe TRBD1 (6 bases). The germline V gene has CDR1 SGHTA and CDR2 FQGNSA. The CDR3 runs to 12 residues. Trimming pared 5 bases from V and 5 bases from J, leaving 9 bases between. The CDR3 reads CASSPGQYGYTF. CDR3 in DNA: TGTGCCAGCAGCCCCGGACAGTATGGCTACACCTTC.

The chain is built from TRBV7-3 and TRBJ2-7; D may be TRBD1 (5 bases). The germline V and J ends were trimmed by 3 bases and 7 bases, with 13 bases remaining between them. CDR1 and CDR2 (germline): SGHTA, FQGTGA. The CDR3 runs 13 residues. The CDR3 here is CASSLGPLVEQYF. CDR3 in DNA: TGTGCCAGCAGCTTGGGGCCCCTTGTGGAGCAGTACTTC.

The V gene is TRBV7-2, the J gene TRBJ2-5; 11 bases map to TRBD2. Unmatched junction bases numbered 7, after V lost 5 bases and J lost 5 bases. In germline, CDR1 is SGHTA, CDR2 FQGNSA. The length of the CDR3 is 15 residues. The CDR3 bases are TGTGCCAGCAGCAGTAGCGGGGGGGCCGCCGAGACCCAGTACTTC. As protein: CASSSSGGAAETQYF.

This clonotype came up many times. The chain employs TRBV18 and TRBJ2-5; D is unclear. Trimming stripped 3 bases from V and 3 bases from J, with 2 bases between. From germline, CDR1 is KGHSH and CDR2 LQKENI. The CDR3 consists of 11 residues. The chain's CDR3 is CASSPKETQYF. The CDR3 DNA is TGTGCCAGCTCACCGAAAGAGACCCAGTACTTC.

There are a few counts of this clonotype. The chain uses TRBV9 and TRBJ2-3; D remains unclear. The CDR3 runs to 13 residues. In germline, CDR1 is SGDLS, CDR2 YYNGEE. V lost 1 base, J lost 2 bases, and 5 bases lay in between. The CDR3 sequence is CASSVSSTDTQYF. The CDR3 DNA follows: TGTGCCAGCAGCGTAAGCTCCACAGATACGCAGTATTTT.

This clonotype has only a few counts. V gene TRBV4-3 combines with J gene TRBJ2-1; D unresolved. The germline gives CDR1 LGHNA, CDR2 YSLEER. Trimming took off 1 base at V and 9 bases at J, with 10 bases between the two ends. CDR3 length equals 13 residues. CDR3 sequence: CASSQVRVTEQFF. CDR3 bases: TGCGCCAGCAGCCAAGTACGAGTTACTGAGCAGTTCTTC.

This clonotype has a handful of counts. The rearrangement links TRBV28 to TRBJ1-6, with a possible D match to TRBD1 (6 bases). Trimming stripped 6 bases from V and 3 bases from J, with 21 bases between. The germline V gene encodes CDR1 MDHEN and CDR2 SYDVKM. The CDR3 sequence is 18 residues long. The CDR3 loop is CASSPIPNKQGYNSPLHF. The CDR3 DNA reads TGTGCCAGCAGCCCCATACCCAACAAACAGGGCTATAATTCACCCCTCCACTTT.

This clonotype was observed at least ten times. This chain connects TRBV29-1 to TRBJ2-5; D is unclear. The CDR3 is 11 residues long. The V gene's germline CDR1 is SQVTM and CDR2 ANQGSEA. Trimming cost V 7 bases and J 2 bases, with 8 bases left between them. CDR3 coding DNA: TGCAGCGGCGGACCACAAGAGACCCAGTACTTC. Protein product: CSGGPQETQYF.